This T cell receptor beta chain was recorded in a study of shared clonotypes between healthy human individuals. Note on this clone: Within the sample, other DNA sequences also encode this same CDR3.

CDR1 is SEHNR and CDR2 is FQNEAQ in the germline V gene (reference sequence). V shed 1 base and J shed 4 bases, with 5 bases lying between them. This CDR3 has 13 amino acids. For unsorted PBMC, 250 to 350 ng DNA per replicate equaled roughly 28,000 T cell genomes. The repertoire was sequenced with immunoSEQ multiplex PCR; TCRdb's copy has only in-frame clones and lacks some. Among roughly 490,000 clones listed, roughly 85% were seen once. The TCR originated in a woman aged 35 to 49 in good health. Some clones in this sample may be carry-over from other donors' samples. The rearrangement links TRBV7-9 to TRBJ1-5, with unresolved D. Source material: PBMCs. CDR3 coding DNA: TGTGCCAGCAGCTTAGACGGGAATCAGCCCCAGCATTTT. Translated: CASSLDGNQPQHF.